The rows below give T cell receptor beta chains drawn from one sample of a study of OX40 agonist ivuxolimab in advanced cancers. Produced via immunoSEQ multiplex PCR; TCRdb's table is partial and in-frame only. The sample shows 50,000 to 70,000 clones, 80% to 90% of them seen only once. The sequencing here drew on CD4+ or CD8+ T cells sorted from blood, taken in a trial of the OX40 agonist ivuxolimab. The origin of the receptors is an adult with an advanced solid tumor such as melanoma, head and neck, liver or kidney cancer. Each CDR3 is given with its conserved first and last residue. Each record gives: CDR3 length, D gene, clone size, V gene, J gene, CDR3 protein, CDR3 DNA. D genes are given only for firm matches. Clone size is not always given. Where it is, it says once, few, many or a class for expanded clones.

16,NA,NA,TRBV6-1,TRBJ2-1,CASSEHFTGTYNEQFF,TGTGCCAGCAGTGAACATTTCACTGGTACCTACAATGAGCAGTTCTTC
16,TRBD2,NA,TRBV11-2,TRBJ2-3,CASSLALAGGSDTQYF,TGTGCCAGCAGCTTAGCACTAGCGGGAGGATCAGATACGCAGTATTTT
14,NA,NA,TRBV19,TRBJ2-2,CASSGSANTGELFF,TGTGCCAGTAGTGGCAGCGCAAACACCGGGGAGCTGTTTTTT
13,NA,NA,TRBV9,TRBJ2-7,CASSAQQGSEQYF,TGTGCCAGCAGCGCCCAACAGGGATCCGAGCAGTACTTC
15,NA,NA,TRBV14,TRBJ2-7,CASSSLTGPSYEQYF,TGTGCCAGCAGCTCCTTGACAGGCCCCTCCTACGAGCAGTACTTC
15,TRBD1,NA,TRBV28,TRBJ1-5,CASKASDRDHQPQHF,TGTGCCAGCAAGGCCTCGGACAGGGATCATCAGCCCCAGCATTTT
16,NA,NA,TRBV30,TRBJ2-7,CAWRTAGGLSPYEQYF,TGTGCCTGGAGGACGGCAGGCGGCCTTTCCCCCTACGAGCAGTACTTC
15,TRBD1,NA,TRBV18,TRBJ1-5,CASSPGTGGSQPQHF,TGTGCCAGCTCACCCGGGACAGGGGGCTCCCAGCCCCAGCATTTT
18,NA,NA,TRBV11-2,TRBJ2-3,CASSLTAGLLGGTDTQYF,TGTGCCAGCAGCTTAACCGCGGGCCTGTTGGGTGGCACAGATACGCAGTATTTT
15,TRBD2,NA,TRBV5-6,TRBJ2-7,CASSLVGSGSYEQYF,TGTGCCAGCAGCTTGGTTGGTAGCGGGAGTTACGAGCAGTACTTC
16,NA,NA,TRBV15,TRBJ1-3,CATSPPGQISGNTIYF,TGTGCCACCAGCCCACCGGGACAAATCTCTGGAAACACCATATATTTT
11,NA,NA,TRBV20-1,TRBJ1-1,CSGGKNTEAFF,TGCAGTGGGGGGAAGAACACTGAAGCTTTCTTT
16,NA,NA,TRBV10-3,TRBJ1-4,CAISERGANTNEKLFF,TGTGCCATCAGTGAGCGGGGGGCTAATACTAATGAAAAACTGTTTTTT
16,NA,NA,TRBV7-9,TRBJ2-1,CASSPHRVRDRNEQFF,TGTGCCAGCAGCCCCCACCGGGTGCGGGATCGGAATGAGCAGTTCTTC
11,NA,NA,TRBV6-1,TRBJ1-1,CASSSRGEAFF,TGTGCCAGCAGTTCCCGGGGGGAAGCTTTCTTT
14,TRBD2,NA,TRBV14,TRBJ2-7,CASSQAGGPNEQYF,TGTGCCAGCAGCCAAGCGGGAGGGCCTAACGAGCAGTACTTC
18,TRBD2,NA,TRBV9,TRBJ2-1,CASSVALAGGSQGNEQFF,TGTGCCAGCAGCGTAGCTCTCGCGGGAGGCAGTCAGGGCAATGAGCAGTTCTTC
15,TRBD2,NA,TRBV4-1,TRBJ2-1,CASSQVPTSGNEQFF,TGCGCCAGCAGCCAAGTCCCTACTAGCGGCAATGAGCAGTTCTTC
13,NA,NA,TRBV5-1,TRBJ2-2,CASSSGITGELFF,TGCGCCAGCAGCTCCGGCATCACCGGGGAGCTGTTTTTT
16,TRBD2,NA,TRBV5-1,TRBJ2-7,CASSLDGTSGSYEQYF,TGCGCCAGCAGCTTGGACGGGACTAGCGGGTCCTACGAGCAGTACTTC
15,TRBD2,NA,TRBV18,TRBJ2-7,CASSPRASGSYEQYF,TGTGCCAGCTCACCAAGGGCTAGCGGGAGCTACGAGCAGTACTTC
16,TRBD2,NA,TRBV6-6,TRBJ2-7,CASSYSRAGGPGEQYF,TGTGCCAGCAGTTACTCGAGAGCGGGAGGACCGGGGGAGCAGTACTTC
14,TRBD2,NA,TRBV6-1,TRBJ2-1,CASNRGGPLDEQFF,TGTGCCAGCAATCGGGGGGGACCGTTGGATGAGCAGTTCTTC
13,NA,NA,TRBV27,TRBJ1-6,CASNDRPNSPLHF,TGTGCCAGCAACGACCGACCTAATTCACCCCTCCACTTT
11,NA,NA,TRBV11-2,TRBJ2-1,CASRMGIEQFF,TGTGCCAGCAGAATGGGAATAGAGCAGTTCTTC
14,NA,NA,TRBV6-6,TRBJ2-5,CASSHARNQETQYF,TGTGCCAGCAGTCACGCTAGAAACCAAGAGACCCAGTACTTC
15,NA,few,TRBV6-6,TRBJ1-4,CASSYRQGTNEKLFF,TGTGCCAGCAGTTACCGTCAGGGCACTAATGAAAAACTGTTTTTT
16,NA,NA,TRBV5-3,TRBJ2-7,CARSLWGWGRSYEQYF,TGTGCCAGAAGCTTGTGGGGTTGGGGGAGGAGTTACGAGCAGTACTTC
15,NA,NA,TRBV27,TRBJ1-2,CASSPGRIPNYGYTF,TGTGCCAGCAGTCCCGGACGAATACCAAACTATGGCTACACCTTC
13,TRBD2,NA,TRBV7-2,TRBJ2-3,CASSLLAGEVAYF,TGTGCCAGCAGCCTCTTAGCGGGAGAGGTTGCGTATTTT
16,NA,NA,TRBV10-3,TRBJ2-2,CAISGGQGGNTGELFF,TGTGCCATCAGTGGTGGCCAGGGTGGTAACACCGGGGAGCTGTTTTTT
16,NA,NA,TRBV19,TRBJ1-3,CASSPGTGSSGNTIYF,TGTGCCAGTAGTCCAGGAACCGGGTCGTCAGGAAACACCATATATTTT
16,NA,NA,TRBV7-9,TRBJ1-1,CASSSRRTGITTEAFF,TGTGCCAGCAGCTCCCGGCGGACGGGAATCACCACTGAAGCTTTCTTT
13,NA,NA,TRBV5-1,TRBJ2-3,CASSLDGRYTQYF,TGCGCCAGCAGCTTGGACGGGAGATATACGCAGTATTTT
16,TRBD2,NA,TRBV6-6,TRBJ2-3,CASSYPSGSGTDTQYF,TGTGCCAGCAGTTACCCCAGCGGGAGTGGAACAGATACGCAGTATTTT
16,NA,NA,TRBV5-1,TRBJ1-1,CASSSGAGTSRGEAFF,TGCGCCAGCAGCTCAGGCGCGGGAACGAGTAGGGGGGAAGCTTTCTTT
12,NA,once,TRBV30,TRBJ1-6,CAWSATGSPLHF,TGTGCCTGGAGTGCGACCGGCTCACCCCTCCACTTT
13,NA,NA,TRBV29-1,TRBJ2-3,CSATVIHTDTQYF,TGCAGCGCCACCGTTATTCACACAGATACGCAGTATTTT
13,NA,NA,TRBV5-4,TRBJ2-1,CASSLRRYNEQFF,TGTGCCAGCAGCTTGAGGCGGTACAATGAGCAGTTCTTC
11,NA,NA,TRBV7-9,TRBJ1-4,CASSLVGELFF,TGTGCCAGCAGCTTAGTTGGCGAACTGTTTTTT
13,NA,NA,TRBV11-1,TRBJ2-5,CASSLGVQETQYF,TGTGCCAGCAGCTTGGGGGTCCAAGAGACCCAGTACTTC
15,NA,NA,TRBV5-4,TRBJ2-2,CASSLATANTGELFF,TGTGCCAGCAGCTTGGCTACAGCGAACACCGGGGAGCTGTTTTTT
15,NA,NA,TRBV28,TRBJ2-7,CASSSSGGVAYEQYF,TGTGCCAGCAGTTCCAGCGGAGGGGTCGCCTACGAGCAGTACTTC
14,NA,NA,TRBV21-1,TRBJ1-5,CASSLSGSNQPQHF,TGTGCCAGCAGCCTAAGCGGGAGCAATCAGCCCCAGCATTTT
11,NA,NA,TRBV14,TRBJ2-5,CASSPGETQYF,TGTGCCAGCAGCCCGGGGGAGACCCAGTACTTC
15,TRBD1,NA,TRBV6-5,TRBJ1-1,CASSRVDRVGGEAFF,TGTGCCAGCAGCCGTGTTGACAGGGTTGGGGGTGAAGCTTTCTTT
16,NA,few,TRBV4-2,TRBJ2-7,CASSQGLRNTNYEQYF,TGTGCCAGCAGCCAAGGCTTGCGTAACACTAACTACGAGCAGTACTTC
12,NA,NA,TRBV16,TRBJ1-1,CASSQSNTEAFF,TGTGCCAGCAGCCAATCGAACACTGAAGCTTTCTTT
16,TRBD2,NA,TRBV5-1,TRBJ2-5,CASRKSGGSNRETQYF,TGCGCCAGCAGGAAGTCGGGCGGGAGCAATAGGGAGACCCAGTACTTC